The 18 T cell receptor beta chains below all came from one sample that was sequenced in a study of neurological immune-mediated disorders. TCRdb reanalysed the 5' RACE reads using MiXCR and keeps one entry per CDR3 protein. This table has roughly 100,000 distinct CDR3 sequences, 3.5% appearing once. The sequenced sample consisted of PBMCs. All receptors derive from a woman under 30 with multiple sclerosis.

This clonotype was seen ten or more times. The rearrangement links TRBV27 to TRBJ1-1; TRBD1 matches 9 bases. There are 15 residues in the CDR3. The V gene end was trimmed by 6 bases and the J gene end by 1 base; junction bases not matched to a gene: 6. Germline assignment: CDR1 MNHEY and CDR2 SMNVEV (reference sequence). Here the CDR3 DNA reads TGTGCCAGCAGGGGAGGGACAGGGAAGAACACTGAAGCTTTCTTT. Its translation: CASRGGTGKNTEAFF.

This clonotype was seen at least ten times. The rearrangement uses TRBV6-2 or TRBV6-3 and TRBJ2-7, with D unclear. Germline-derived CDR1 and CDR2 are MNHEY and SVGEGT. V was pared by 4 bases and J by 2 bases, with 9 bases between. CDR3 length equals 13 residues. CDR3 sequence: CASSFNTPYEQYF. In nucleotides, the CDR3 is TGTGCCAGCAGTTTCAACACTCCCTACGAGCAGTACTTC.

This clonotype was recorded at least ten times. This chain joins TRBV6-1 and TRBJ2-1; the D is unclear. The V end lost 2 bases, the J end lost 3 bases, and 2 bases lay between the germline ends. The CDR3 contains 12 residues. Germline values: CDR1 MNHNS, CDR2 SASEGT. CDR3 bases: TGTGCCAGCAGTGAACACTACAATGAGCAGTTCTTC. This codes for CASSEHYNEQFF.

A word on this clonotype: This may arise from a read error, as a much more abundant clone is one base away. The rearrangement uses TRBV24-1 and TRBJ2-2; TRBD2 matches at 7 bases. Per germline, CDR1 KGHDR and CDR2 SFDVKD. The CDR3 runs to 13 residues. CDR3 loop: CANSDGGTGELFF. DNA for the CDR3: TGTGCCAACAGTGACGGGGGGACCGGGGAGCTGTTTTTT.

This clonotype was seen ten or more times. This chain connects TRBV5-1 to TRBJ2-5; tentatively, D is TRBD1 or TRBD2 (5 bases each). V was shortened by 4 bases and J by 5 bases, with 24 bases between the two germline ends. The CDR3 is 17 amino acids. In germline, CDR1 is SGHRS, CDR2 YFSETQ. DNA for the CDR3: TGCGCCAGCAGCCCGGGCCATGGGGGAGTTTCTCGGGAGACCCAGTACTTC. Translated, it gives CASSPGHGGVSRETQYF. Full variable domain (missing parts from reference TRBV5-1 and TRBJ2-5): KAGVTQTPRYLIKTRGQQVTLSCSPISGHRSVSWYQQTPGQGLQFLFEYFSETQRNKGNFPGRFSGRQFSNSRSEMNVSTLELGDSALYLCASSPGHGGVSRETQYFGPGTRLLVL.

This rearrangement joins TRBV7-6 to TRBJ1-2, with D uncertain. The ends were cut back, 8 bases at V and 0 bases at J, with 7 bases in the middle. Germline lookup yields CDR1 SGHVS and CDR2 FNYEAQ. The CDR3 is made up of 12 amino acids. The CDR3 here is CASHDSNYGYTF. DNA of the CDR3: TGTGCCAGCCATGATTCTAACTATGGCTACACCTTC.

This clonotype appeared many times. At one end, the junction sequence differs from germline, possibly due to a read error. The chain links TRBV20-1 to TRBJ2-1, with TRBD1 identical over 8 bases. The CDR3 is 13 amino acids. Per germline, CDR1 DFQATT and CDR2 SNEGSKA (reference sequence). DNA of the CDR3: TGCAGTGCTAGAGAAGGTTTAGCAGGGGGCGAAAACTTC. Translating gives CSAREGLAGGENF.

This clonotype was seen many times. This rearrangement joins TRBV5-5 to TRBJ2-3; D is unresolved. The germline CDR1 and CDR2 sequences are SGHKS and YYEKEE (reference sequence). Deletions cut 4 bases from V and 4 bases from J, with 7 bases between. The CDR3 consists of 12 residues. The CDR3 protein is CASSGTADTQYF. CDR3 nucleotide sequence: TGTGCCAGCAGCGGAACAGCAGATACGCAGTATTTT.

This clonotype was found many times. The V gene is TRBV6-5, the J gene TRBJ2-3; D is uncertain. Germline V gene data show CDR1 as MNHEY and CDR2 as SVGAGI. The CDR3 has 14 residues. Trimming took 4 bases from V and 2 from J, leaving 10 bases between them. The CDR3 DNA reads TGTGCCAGCAGTTTTATCGCGTCCACAGATACGCAGTATTTT. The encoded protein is CASSFIASTDTQYF.

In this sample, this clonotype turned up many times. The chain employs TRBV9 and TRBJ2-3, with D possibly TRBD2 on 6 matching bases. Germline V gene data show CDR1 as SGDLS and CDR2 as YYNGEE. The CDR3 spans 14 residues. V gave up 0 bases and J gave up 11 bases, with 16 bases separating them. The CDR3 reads CASSVALLIGGQYF. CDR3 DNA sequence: TGTGCCAGCAGCGTAGCCCTCTTGATCGGGGGGCAGTATTTT.

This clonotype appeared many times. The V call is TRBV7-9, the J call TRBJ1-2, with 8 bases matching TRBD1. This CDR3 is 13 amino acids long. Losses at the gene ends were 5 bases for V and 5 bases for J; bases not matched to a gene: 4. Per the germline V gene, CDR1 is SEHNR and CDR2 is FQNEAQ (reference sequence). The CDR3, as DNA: TGTGCCAGCAGCCAGACAGGGGTTTATGGCTACACCTTC. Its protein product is CASSQTGVYGYTF.

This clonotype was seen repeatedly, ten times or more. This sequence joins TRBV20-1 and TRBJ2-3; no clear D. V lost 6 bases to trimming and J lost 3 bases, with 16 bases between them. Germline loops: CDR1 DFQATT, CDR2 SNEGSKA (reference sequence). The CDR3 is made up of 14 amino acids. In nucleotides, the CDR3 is TGCAGTGCCCCCGCCCAGGTCTTAACAGATACGCAGTATTTT. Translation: CSAPAQVLTDTQYF.

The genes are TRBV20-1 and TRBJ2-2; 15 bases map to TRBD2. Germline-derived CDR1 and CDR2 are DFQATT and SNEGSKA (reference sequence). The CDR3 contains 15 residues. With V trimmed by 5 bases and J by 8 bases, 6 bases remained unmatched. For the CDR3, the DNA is TGCAGTGCTGGAGGACTAGCGGGAGGGCGGGGGGAGCTGTTTTTT. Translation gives CSAGGLAGGRGELFF.

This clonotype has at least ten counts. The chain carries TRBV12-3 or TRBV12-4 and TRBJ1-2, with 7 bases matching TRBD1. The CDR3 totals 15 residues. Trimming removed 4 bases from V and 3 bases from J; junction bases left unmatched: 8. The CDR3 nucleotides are TGTGCCAGCAGTTACACCCTGACAGGGCACTATGGCTACACCTTC. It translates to CASSYTLTGHYGYTF.

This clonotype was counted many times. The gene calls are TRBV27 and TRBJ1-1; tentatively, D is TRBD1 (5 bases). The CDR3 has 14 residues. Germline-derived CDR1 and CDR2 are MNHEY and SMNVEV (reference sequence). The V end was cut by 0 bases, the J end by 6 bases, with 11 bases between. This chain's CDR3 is CASSLSPGGAEAFF. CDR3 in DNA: TGTGCCAGCAGTTTATCCCCGGGGGGGGCTGAAGCTTTCTTT.

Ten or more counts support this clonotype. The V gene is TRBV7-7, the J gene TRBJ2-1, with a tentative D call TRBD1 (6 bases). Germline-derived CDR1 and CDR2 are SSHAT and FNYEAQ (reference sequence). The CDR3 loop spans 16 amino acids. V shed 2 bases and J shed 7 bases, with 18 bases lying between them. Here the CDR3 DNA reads TGTGCCAGCAGCTTAACAAATTTACAGGGTGCGAATGAGCAGTTCTTC. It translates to CASSLTNLQGANEQFF.

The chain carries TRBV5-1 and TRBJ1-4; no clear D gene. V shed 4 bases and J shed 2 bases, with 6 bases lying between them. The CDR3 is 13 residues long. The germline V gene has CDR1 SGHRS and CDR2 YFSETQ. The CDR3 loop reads CASSEPTNEKLFF. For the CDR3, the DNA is TGCGCCAGCAGCGAACCGACTAATGAAAAACTGTTTTTT.

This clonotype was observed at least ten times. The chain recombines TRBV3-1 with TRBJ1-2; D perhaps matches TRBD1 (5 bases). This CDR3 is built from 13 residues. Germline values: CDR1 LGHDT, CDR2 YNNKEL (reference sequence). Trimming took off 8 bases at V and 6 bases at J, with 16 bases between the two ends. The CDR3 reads CASCGTLEDGYTF. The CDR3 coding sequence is TGTGCCAGCTGCGGGACCCTAGAGGATGGCTACACCTTC.